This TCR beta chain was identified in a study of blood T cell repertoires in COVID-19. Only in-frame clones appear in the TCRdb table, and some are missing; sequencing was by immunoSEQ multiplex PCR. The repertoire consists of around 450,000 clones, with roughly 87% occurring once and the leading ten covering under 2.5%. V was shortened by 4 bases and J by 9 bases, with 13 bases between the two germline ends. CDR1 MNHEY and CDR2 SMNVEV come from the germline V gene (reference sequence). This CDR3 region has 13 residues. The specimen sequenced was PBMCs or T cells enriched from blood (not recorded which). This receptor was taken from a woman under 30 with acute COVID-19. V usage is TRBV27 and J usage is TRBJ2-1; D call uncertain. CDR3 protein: CASSWVARSEQFF. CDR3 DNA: TGTGCCAGCAGTTGGGTGGCTAGGAGTGAGCAGTTCTTC.